Following are 5 T cell receptor beta chains from one sample sequenced in a study of CD8 T cells in ankylosing spondylitis. Using its own MiXCR run on the 5' RACE reads, TCRdb lists one record per CDR3 protein. The data contain about 140,000 distinct CDR3 sequences, about 8% of them singletons. Sequenced input: synovial fluid, either unsorted or a sorted T cell fraction (not recorded which). Receptors were obtained from a male donor with ankylosing spondylitis.

The table lists this clonotype with many counts. This chain joins TRBV29-1 and TRBJ1-1; D gene ambiguous. The germline V gene encodes CDR1 SQVTM and CDR2 ANQGSEA. Trimming stripped 4 bases from V and 1 base from J, with 7 bases between. The CDR3 covers 12 residues. CDR3 DNA: TGCAGCGTTGGACTCCAGAACACTGAAGCTTTCTTT. Protein: CSVGLQNTEAFF.

This clonotype has ten or more counts. This chain uses TRBV24-1 with TRBJ2-3; D is perhaps TRBD2 (5 bases). Germline V gene data show CDR1 as KGHDR and CDR2 as SFDVKD. V lost 4 bases, J lost 7 bases, and 20 bases lay in between. This CDR3 has 16 residues. The CDR3 DNA reads as TGTGCCACCAGTGACTCTCTTGAGAGGGCACGGCATACGCAGTATTTT. Its protein is CATSDSLERARHTQYF.

This clonotype was picked up many times. The chain recombines TRBV4-3 with TRBJ2-5, with D possibly TRBD1 on 6 matching bases. Germline-derived CDR1 and CDR2 are LGHNA and YSLEER. Deletions cut 0 bases from V and 2 bases from J, with 10 bases between. The CDR3 consists of 15 residues. The CDR3 bases are TGCGCCAGCAGCCAAGATTGGGGGCAGCAAGAGACCCAGTACTTC. Translating gives CASSQDWGQQETQYF.

This clonotype was seen many times. CDR3 loop: CSASKGAGEKLFF. The CDR3, as DNA: TGCAGTGCCAGCAAGGGGGCCGGGGAAAAACTGTTTTTT. The chain uses TRBV20-1 and TRBJ1-4, with 7 bases fitting TRBD1. The V gene end was trimmed by 6 bases and the J gene end by 8 bases; junction bases not matched to a gene: 9. This CDR3 has 13 residues. Germline CDR1 DFQATT, CDR2 SNEGSKA (reference sequence).

This clonotype was observed a few times. This chain links TRBV20-1 with TRBJ2-5; D is perhaps TRBD1 (6 bases). V gave up 3 bases and J gave up 5 bases, with 16 bases separating them. Per the germline V gene, CDR1 is DFQATT and CDR2 is SNEGSKA (reference sequence). The CDR3 totals 14 residues. CDR3 nucleotides: TGCAGTGCTAGGTTCGAACAGGGTACCGAGACCCAGTACTTC. Its protein product is CSARFEQGTETQYF.